These 8 T cell receptor beta chains came from one sample sequenced in a study of blood T cell repertoires in COVID-19. Assay: immunoSEQ multiplex PCR; the TCRdb copy retains only in-frame clones and omits some. The top ten clones hold roughly 8% of a sample with 250,000 or so clones, about nine tenths of them seen once. The sequencing sample was made of peripheral blood. These receptors were taken from a man between 35 and 55 years old with active or convalescent COVID-19.

This sequence joins TRBV6-5 and TRBJ1-2; TRBD1 agrees at 8 bases. The V gene's germline CDR1 is MNHEY and CDR2 SVGAGI. The CDR3 runs 13 residues. V gave up 6 bases and J gave up 4 bases; unmatched junction bases: 4. The CDR3 here is CASRTGGFYGYTF. The DNA for the CDR3 is TGTGCCAGCAGAACAGGGGGGTTCTATGGCTACACCTTC.

The chain couples TRBV12-3 or TRBV12-4 to TRBJ1-2, with D uncertain. This CDR3 comprises 11 residues. With 7 bases removed from V and 5 bases from J, the gap between germline ends came to 8 bases. DNA of the CDR3: TGTGCCAGCAAGAGTAGATATGGCTACACCTTC. This gives the protein CASKSRYGYTF.

The V and J genes are TRBV6-5 and TRBJ2-7, with D possibly matching TRBD2 (5 bases). Trimming left V 0 bases short and J 6 bases short, with 15 bases between. Looked up from germline, CDR1 is MNHEY and CDR2 is SVGAGI. There are 15 residues in the CDR3. DNA of the CDR3: TGTGCCAGCAGTTACTCGAAGATTCCGGGAAGCGAGCAGTACTTC. Translating gives CASSYSKIPGSEQYF.

The chain combines TRBV14 with TRBJ2-7; tentative D call: TRBD2 (6 bases). Germline assignment: CDR1 SGHDN and CDR2 FVKESK. V lost 4 bases and J 10 bases, leaving 17 bases between the germline ends. The CDR3 covers 13 residues. The CDR3 region is CASSPRSGGDQYF. CDR3 bases: TGTGCCAGCAGCCCCCGGAGTGGAGGGGACCAGTACTTC.

V gene TRBV11-2 combines with J gene TRBJ2-3, with D unresolved. The germline V and J ends were trimmed by 0 bases and 4 bases, with 11 bases remaining between them. From germline, CDR1 is SGHAT and CDR2 FQNNGV. The CDR3 is made up of 15 amino acids. The CDR3: CASSLESRPADTQYF. The CDR3 DNA follows: TGTGCCAGCAGCTTAGAGTCTAGACCCGCAGATACGCAGTATTTT.

This clone was seen once. DNA for the CDR3: TGTGCCAGCAGCTTAGAAGGATCCGGGTATAATTCACCCCTCCACTTT. This sequence encodes CASSLEGSGYNSPLHF. The chain couples TRBV7-6 to TRBJ1-6; D is uncertain. The CDR3 is made up of 16 amino acids. Per the germline V gene, CDR1 is SGHVS and CDR2 is FNYEAQ. Trimming shortened V by 1 base and J by 4 bases, and 11 bases separated the two germline ends.

V and J are TRBV4-1 and TRBJ2-3; 12 bases match TRBD2. Germline CDR1 MGHRA, CDR2 YSYEKL. Trimming took 6 bases from V and 8 from J; bases not matched to a gene: 15. The CDR3 has 17 residues. DNA for the CDR3: TGCGCCAGCAGAGCCCCTCTAGCGGGAGGGCCACTGGGTACGCAGTATTTT. Residues: CASRAPLAGGPLGTQYF.

This clone was seen only a few times. The V and J genes are TRBV5-5 and TRBJ1-1; unclear D gene. The V gene lost 1 base and the J gene lost 3 bases, with 7 bases spanning the gap. CDR3 length equals 13 residues. The germline V gene encodes CDR1 SGHKS and CDR2 YYEKEE (reference sequence). CDR3 in amino acids: CASSLFADTEAFF. In DNA form, the CDR3 reads TGTGCCAGCAGCTTGTTTGCAGACACTGAAGCTTTCTTT. Based on the CDR3 plus reference TRBV5-5 and TRBJ1-1, the full variable domain is DAGVTQSPTHLIKTRGQQVTLRCSPISGHKSVSWYQQVLGQGPQFIFQYYEKEERGRGNFPDRFSARQFPNYSSELNVNALLLGDSALYLCASSLFADTEAFFGQGTRLTVV.